This TCR beta chain was recorded in a study of blood T cells in healthy people across ages. Study findings and constraints: Per million T cells, the diversity of TCR beta decreased roughly linearly as age advanced. PBMCs that were unsorted prevented a conclusive naive versus antigen-experienced comparison.

It was with a sample-barcoded 5' primer and a J-beta primer mix that a second PCR of about 6 to 12 cycles was run. Every cDNA molecule bore a tag from a template-switch adaptor containing 12 random nucleotides. TCRdb passed the 5' RACE reads through MiXCR, listing each CDR3 protein once. The data contain 1.4 million to 1.5 million distinct CDR3 sequences, 42% of them singletons. The authors isolated at least 6 million PBMCs per sample. This clonotype was seen more than once but under ten times. The antigen remains unidentified. The source material was blood. The TCR originated in a woman aged 18-29 years in good health.

The CDR3 DNA reads TGCAGTGCTAGAGAGGGGGCCAGGGACTATGGCTACACCTTC. This codes for CSAREGARDYGYTF. This chain joins TRBV20-1 and TRBJ1-2; D is possibly TRBD1 (6 bases). CDR3 length equals 14 residues. Trimming took off 0 bases at V and 3 bases at J, with 11 bases between the two ends. The germline CDR1 and CDR2 sequences are DFQATT and SNEGSKA (reference sequence).